The 18 T cell receptor beta chains reported below all come from one sample, sequenced in a study of shared clonotypes between healthy human individuals. Using immunoSEQ multiplex PCR, the repertoire was profiled, and TCRdb retains in-frame clones only, with some absent. The sample includes roughly 720,000 clones, 80% to 95% seen only once; the top ten take 34%. The specimen was memory CD8+ T cells from PBMCs. The subset was: CD45RO+ cells pooled with CCR7-negative TemRA cells. The receptor source for this set is a man younger than 35 in good health. Some clones in this sample may be carry-over from other donors' samples.

Regarding this clone: The sample carries other DNA sequences with the same CDR3. V and J are TRBV27 and TRBJ2-7; D is uncertain. This CDR3 is 13 amino acids long. Deletions cut 2 bases from V and 2 bases from J, with 7 bases between. Germline assignment: CDR1 MNHEY and CDR2 SMNVEV (reference sequence). The DNA for the CDR3 is TGTGCCAGCAGTTTAGGTGCAACCTACGAGCAGTACTTC. Translated, it gives CASSLGATYEQYF.

V is TRBV29-1 and J is TRBJ2-2; 9 bases map to TRBD2. This CDR3 is built from 13 residues. V was pared by 6 bases and J by 3 bases, with 2 bases of the junction left unmatched. Looked up from germline, CDR1 is SQVTM and CDR2 is ANQGSEA. CDR3 region: CSVLAGYTGELFF. The CDR3 DNA reads TGCAGCGTGCTAGCGGGGTACACCGGGGAGCTGTTTTTT.

The chain has TRBV5-5 and TRBJ2-7, with 8 bases matching TRBD1. Germline lookup yields CDR1 SGHKS and CDR2 YYEKEE (reference sequence). After removal of 5 bases from V and 0 bases from J, the junction contained 7 bases not matched to a gene. The length of the CDR3 is 15 residues. The CDR3 bases are TGTGCCAGCAGAAAAGACAGGGGCTACTCCTACGAGCAGTACTTC. Translation: CASRKDRGYSYEQYF. The whole variable domain, filled in from reference TRBV5-5 and TRBJ2-7, reads DAGVTQSPTHLIKTRGQQVTLRCSPISGHKSVSWYQQVLGQGPQFIFQYYEKEERGRGNFPDRFSARQFPNYSSELNVNALLLGDSALYLCASRKDRGYSYEQYFGPGTRLTVT.

The V call is TRBV27, the J call TRBJ2-5, with 7 nucleotides matching TRBD2. The CDR3 loop spans 14 amino acids. With 2 bases clipped from V and 5 bases from J, the junction kept 5 bases outside the gene matches. Germline V gives CDR1 MNHEY, CDR2 SMNVEV (reference sequence). CDR3 sequence reads: CASSLRAGAETQYF. DNA for the CDR3: TGTGCCAGCAGTTTACGGGCGGGAGCGGAGACCCAGTACTTC.

J is TRBJ2-1 and V is TRBV29-1, with D possibly called TRBD1 or TRBD2 (5 bases each). V was cut by 3 bases and J by 3 bases, with 9 bases left in between. Germline V gene data show CDR1 as SQVTM and CDR2 as ANQGSEA. The CDR3 contains 13 residues. CDR3 bases: TGCAGCGTTGATGGGACCCTCTACAATGAGCAGTTCTTC. Its protein is CSVDGTLYNEQFF.

The chain has TRBV19 and TRBJ2-7; D not certain. The germline V gene encodes CDR1 LNHDA and CDR2 SQIVND (reference sequence). The CDR3 is 12 residues long. V was pared by 2 bases and J by 6 bases, with 8 bases between. The CDR3 DNA reads as TGTGCCAGTAGTATACTGTGGGGCGAGCAGTACTTC. This sequence encodes CASSILWGEQYF.

The V and J genes are TRBV7-9 and TRBJ1-5; D is uncertain. The germline V and J ends were trimmed by 5 bases and 9 bases, with 11 bases remaining between them. CDR1 SEHNR and CDR2 FQNEAQ come from the germline V gene (reference sequence). The CDR3 loop spans 12 amino acids. The CDR3 DNA sequence: TGTGCCAGCAGCCCCAGTGAATCGCCCCAGCATTTT. Translation gives CASSPSESPQHF. Full variable domain (missing parts from reference TRBV7-9 and TRBJ1-5): DTGVSQNPRHKITKRGQNVTFRCDPISEHNRLYWYRQTLGQGPEFLTYFQNEAQLEKSRLLSDRFSAERPKGSFSTLEIQRTEQGDSAMYLCASSPSESPQHFGDGTRLSIL.

This chain joins TRBV4-1 and TRBJ2-3, with D perhaps assigned TRBD1 or TRBD2 (5 bases each). V lost 8 bases and J 1 base, leaving 13 bases between the germline ends. CDR1 and CDR2 (germline): MGHRA, YSYEKL. This CDR3 region has 14 residues. This chain's CDR3 is CASRRGPGTDTQYF. CDR3 DNA: TGCGCCAGCCGACGGGGACCCGGCACAGATACGCAGTATTTT.

The genes are TRBV28 and TRBJ1-2; weak D call: TRBD1 (6 bases). Trimming pared 3 bases from V and 5 bases from J, leaving 28 bases between. The germline V gene encodes CDR1 MDHEN and CDR2 SYDVKM. The CDR3 is 19 amino acids. The CDR3: CASSFGSTGTVLLHYGYTF. The CDR3 DNA is TGTGCCAGCAGTTTCGGTTCAACAGGGACTGTCCTGCTTCATTATGGCTACACCTTC.

This clone was counted between two and nine times. The chain joins TRBV19 to TRBJ1-1; TRBD1 aligns across 9 bases. V lost 5 bases, J lost 8 bases, and 12 bases stayed unmatched. Germline-derived CDR1 and CDR2 are LNHDA and SQIVND (reference sequence). The CDR3 consists of 15 residues. The CDR3 loop reads CASSPGTGLDDEAFF. In nucleotides, the CDR3 is TGTGCCAGTAGTCCCGGGACAGGGTTAGACGACGAAGCTTTCTTT.

This clone was found once. The J gene is TRBJ1-2, the V gene TRBV13, with unresolved D. The CDR3 has 15 amino acids. CDR1 PRHDT and CDR2 FYEKMQ come from the germline V gene (reference sequence). Trimming removed 5 bases at V and 5 bases at J, with 18 bases between. CDR3 DNA: TGTGCCAGCAGCGCGGACTCAAAGGGAGGATATGGCTACACCTTC. As protein: CASSADSKGGYGYTF.

The gene calls are TRBV15 and TRBJ2-7, with TRBD2 as a possible D gene (7 bases). The CDR3 has 17 amino acids. The V and J ends lost 0 bases and 0 bases respectively, with 15 bases between them. CDR1 and CDR2 from the germline V gene are LNHNV and YYDKDF (reference sequence). CDR3 bases: TGTGCCACCAGCAGAGATCTAGGGGGGGGTGCCTCCTACGAGCAGTACTTC. Translation: CATSRDLGGGASYEQYF. Variable domain in full (rest from reference TRBV15 and TRBJ2-7): DAMVIQNPRYQVTQFGKPVTLSCSQTLNHNVMYWYQQKSSQAPKLLFHYYDKDFNNEADTPDNFQSRRPNTSFCFLDIRSPGLGDTAMYLCATSRDLGGGASYEQYFGPGTRLTVT.

The rearrangement joins TRBV7-6 to TRBJ2-7, with 9 bases that match TRBD2. The CDR3 has 15 residues. CDR1 SGHVS and CDR2 FNYEAQ come from the germline V gene. The junction had 4 bases not matched to a gene; V was cut back by 2 bases and J by 2 bases. The CDR3 region is CASSLLGLATYEQYF. CDR3 bases: TGTGCCAGCAGCTTATTGGGACTAGCTACCTACGAGCAGTACTTC.

This chain joins TRBV27 and TRBJ2-7; 15 bases map to TRBD2. The CDR3 runs to 17 residues. Germline loops: CDR1 MNHEY, CDR2 SMNVEV (reference sequence). V lost 2 bases and J lost 4; bases outside the gene matches: 6. The chain's CDR3 is CASSLRTSGRVTYEQYF. CDR3 nucleotide sequence: TGTGCCAGCAGTTTAAGGACTAGCGGGAGGGTGACGTACGAGCAGTACTTC.

The chain joins TRBV27 to TRBJ1-1; TRBD1 is a possible D gene (6 bases). Trimming left V 5 bases short and J 6 bases short, with 13 bases between. This CDR3 has 13 residues. Germline V gene lookup returns CDR1 MNHEY and CDR2 SMNVEV (reference sequence). CDR3 coding DNA: TGTGCCAGCAGTCCAACAGGGATTCCTGAAGCTTTCTTT. Amino acids: CASSPTGIPEAFF.

The rearrangement joins TRBV11-2 to TRBJ1-3; the D is unclear. The CDR3 runs 16 residues. The V end lost 0 bases, the J end lost 3 bases, and 12 bases lay between the germline ends. In germline, CDR1 is SGHAT, CDR2 FQNNGV. CDR3 loop: CASSLDGEGRGNTIYF. The CDR3 DNA reads as TGTGCCAGCAGCTTAGATGGGGAGGGTCGTGGAAACACCATATATTTT.

This clone was seen just once. This chain joins TRBV6-5 and TRBJ2-1; no clear D. The CDR3 extends over 13 amino acids. CDR1 is MNHEY, CDR2 SVGAGI, per germline. Trimming removed 0 bases at V and 6 bases at J, with 6 bases between. The CDR3 loop reads CASSYSSSNEQFF. The CDR3 DNA reads TGTGCCAGCAGTTACTCCAGCTCCAATGAGCAGTTCTTC.

V usage is TRBV5-1 and J usage is TRBJ2-7, with 9 positions matching TRBD2. V trimming: 0 bases; J trimming: 0 bases; junction bases outside the gene matches: 7. CDR1 and CDR2 from the germline V gene are SGHRS and YFSETQ. This CDR3 has 17 amino acids. CDR3 amino acids: CASSLVGRAGGSYEQYF. The DNA of the CDR3 is TGCGCCAGCAGCTTGGTGGGGAGAGCGGGAGGCTCCTACGAGCAGTACTTC.